This TCR beta chain was identified during a study of T cell changes during pregnancy in multiple sclerosis. The table came from immunoSEQ multiplex PCR; TCRdb's copy has only in-frame clones and leaves some out. The sample lists around 110,000 clones, approximately 90% occurring once. The CDR3 covers 14 residues. V shed 6 bases and J 4 bases; nucleotides not matched to a gene: 5. CDR1 is MNHNS, CDR2 SASEGT, per germline. The input for sequencing was peripheral blood, taken in the third trimester of pregnancy. The chain links TRBV6-1 to TRBJ2-7; 11 nucleotides align to TRBD2. The sequence was collected from a female donor with multiple sclerosis, enrolled in a pregnancy study. This CDR3 reads CASSLTSGSYEQYF. CDR3 in DNA: TGTGCCAGCAGCCTAACTAGCGGGAGTTACGAGCAGTACTTC.